The 15 T cell receptor beta chains listed next were all sequenced from one sample in a study of cytomegalovirus exposure and HLA in healthy donors (dated by TCRdb to about 2017). The library relied on the immunoSEQ multiplex PCR assay. The multiplex PCR relied on a mix of 60 forward primers for TCR Vbeta segments and 13 reverse primers for TCR Jbeta segments. The table comes from immuneACCESS by way of TCRdb, which keeps in-frame sequences with V and J called. Part of the clones is missing from these tables; in studies checked, under half for an unresolved V gene and the rest for unknown reasons. This sample has approximately 170,000 clones in its table, and about 82% of those were observed once. About 0.77% of the sample is held by the ten biggest clonotypes. Sequenced input: PBMCs. The receptors derive from a woman aged 18-35 years in good health and CMV-seronegative.

The CDR3 spells CASSGRRPPTDEQFF. Written as DNA, the CDR3 is TGTGCCAGCAGTGGACGACGTCCTCCCACAGATGAGCAGTTCTTC. The V gene is TRBV6-1, the J gene TRBJ2-1, with unresolved D. The germline gives CDR1 MNHNS, CDR2 SASEGT. The CDR3 spans 15 residues. The V end was cut by 4 bases, the J end by 8 bases, with 18 bases between.

V is TRBV4-3 and J is TRBJ2-2, with D possibly being TRBD2 (6 bases). V was cut by 4 bases and J by 1 base, with 16 bases left in between. Germline loops: CDR1 LGHNA, CDR2 YSLEER. CDR3 length equals 17 residues. The CDR3 nucleotides are TGCGCCAGCAGCCTCGACGCGGCGGGACTGAACACCGGGGAGCTGTTTTTT. Amino acids: CASSLDAAGLNTGELFF.

The chain carries TRBV7-6 and TRBJ1-4, with 7 bases that match TRBD1. CDR1 and CDR2 from the germline V gene are SGHVS and FNYEAQ. The V gene end was trimmed by 1 base and the J gene end by 5 bases; junction bases not matched to a gene: 1. The CDR3 runs to 14 residues. The chain's CDR3 is CASSLDRGNEKLFF. The CDR3 DNA sequence: TGTGCCAGCAGCTTAGACAGGGGAAATGAAAAACTGTTTTTT.

This chain links TRBV7-9 with TRBJ2-5, with a weak D call TRBD2 (5 bases). The CDR3 runs to 12 residues. The germline V and J ends were trimmed by 3 bases and 7 bases, with 9 bases remaining between them. Germline-derived CDR1 and CDR2 are SEHNR and FQNEAQ (reference sequence). The CDR3 loop is CASSLDSVTQYF. The DNA for the CDR3 is TGTGCCAGCAGCTTGGATAGCGTGACCCAGTACTTC.

The gene calls are TRBV28 and TRBJ2-1, with 9 positions matching TRBD1. Germline V gene sequence: CDR1 MDHEN, CDR2 SYDVKM. CDR3 size: 14 residues. Losses at the gene ends were 6 bases for V and 6 bases for J; bases not matched to a gene: 6. The CDR3 loop reads CASRSTGGVNEQFF. CDR3 nucleotide sequence: TGTGCCAGCAGGTCGACAGGGGGAGTCAATGAGCAGTTCTTC. Complete variable domain (other parts from reference TRBV28 and TRBJ2-1): DVKVTQSSRYLVKRTGEKVFLECVQDMDHENMFWYRQDPGLGLRLIYFSYDVKMKEKGDIPEGYSVSREKKERFSLILESASTNQTSMYLCASRSTGGVNEQFFGPGTRLTVL.

CDR3 nucleotides: TGTGCCAGCAGTCTGATAACAATGACAGGCTCCTCCACTGAAGCTTTCTTT. Encoded protein: CASSLITMTGSSTEAFF. The V and J genes are TRBV28 and TRBJ1-1; tentative D call: TRBD1 (6 bases). The CDR3 sequence is 17 residues long. The V gene lost 5 bases and the J gene lost 4 bases, with 23 bases spanning the gap. Germline assignment: CDR1 MDHEN and CDR2 SYDVKM.

This chain connects TRBV19 to TRBJ2-7; a weak D match, TRBD2 (7 bases). The CDR3 is made up of 18 amino acids. Per germline, CDR1 LNHDA and CDR2 SQIVND (reference sequence). The V end was cut by 7 bases, the J end by 2 bases, with 27 bases between. CDR3 protein: CASMPEGGQGYPPYEQYF. Here the CDR3 DNA reads TGTGCCAGTATGCCCGAGGGGGGGCAGGGTTATCCCCCCTACGAGCAGTACTTC.

The CDR3 DNA reads TGTGCCAGTAGTATGCGGGAAGGGGGCGCGGATACGCAGTATTTT. Protein: CASSMREGGADTQYF. The gene calls are TRBV19 and TRBJ2-3; maybe TRBD1 (7 bases). Trimming left V 3 bases short and J 6 bases short, with 16 bases between. Germline-derived CDR1 and CDR2 are LNHDA and SQIVND (reference sequence). The CDR3 runs to 15 residues.

This sequence joins TRBV7-2 and TRBJ2-7, with 9 bases that match TRBD2. V dropped 5 bases and J dropped 2; count of bases not matched to a gene: 4. This CDR3 is built from 14 residues. Germline V CDR1 and CDR2: SGHTA, FQGNSA. The CDR3 reads CASSTTSGAYEQYF. CDR3 DNA: TGTGCCAGCAGCACGACTAGCGGCGCCTACGAGCAGTACTTC.

The chain employs TRBV30 and TRBJ1-3, with 8 nucleotides matching TRBD1. V was pared by 3 bases and J by 1 base, with 2 bases of the junction left unmatched. The germline V gene encodes CDR1 GTSNPN and CDR2 SVGIG (reference sequence). This CDR3 has 14 residues. The CDR3 bases are TGTGCCTGGAGCCGGGACAGGTCTGGAAACACCATATATTTT. This encodes CAWSRDRSGNTIYF.

This chain joins TRBV11-1 and TRBJ2-3; 7 bases match TRBD1. From germline, CDR1 is SGHAT and CDR2 FQDESV (reference sequence). The V and J ends lost 5 bases and 0 bases, in that order; junction bases with no gene match: 8. CDR3 length equals 16 residues. This CDR3 is CASSPGQAPSTDTQYF. CDR3 DNA sequence: TGTGCCAGCAGCCCAGGACAGGCTCCTAGCACAGATACGCAGTATTTT. Full variable domain (rest looked up from reference TRBV11-1 and TRBJ2-3): EAEVAQSPRYKITEKSQAVAFWCDPISGHATLYWYRQILGQGPELLVQFQDESVVDDSQLPKDRFSAERLKGVDSTLKIQPAELGDSAMYLCASSPGQAPSTDTQYFGPGTRLTVL.

J is TRBJ1-2 and V is TRBV5-6; D might be TRBD1 (6 bases). The CDR3 is made up of 14 amino acids. Germline assignment: CDR1 SGHDT and CDR2 YYEEEE. Trimming took 0 bases from V and 2 from J, leaving 8 bases between them. The CDR3 DNA follows: TGTGCCAGCAGCTTGGAAACAGGGAACTATGGCTACACCTTC. It is translated as CASSLETGNYGYTF.

This chain uses TRBV28 with TRBJ1-1, with D hard to call. Per germline, CDR1 MDHEN and CDR2 SYDVKM. V was cut by 4 bases and J by 3 bases, with 6 bases left in between. The CDR3 totals 12 residues. Here the CDR3 DNA reads TGTGCCAGCAGTTCCTCGGACACTGAAGCTTTCTTT. Residues: CASSSSDTEAFF. The full variable domain, in which reference TRBV28 and TRBJ1-1 provide the parts outside the CDR3, is DVKVTQSSRYLVKRTGEKVFLECVQDMDHENMFWYRQDPGLGLRLIYFSYDVKMKEKGDIPEGYSVSREKKERFSLILESASTNQTSMYLCASSSSDTEAFFGQGTRLTVV.

The chain joins TRBV30 to TRBJ2-1; 7 nucleotides match TRBD1. The V and J ends lost 5 bases and 2 bases, in that order; junction bases with no gene match: 0. CDR1 and CDR2 (germline): GTSNPN, SVGIG (reference sequence). This CDR3 has 12 amino acids. CDR3 loop: CAWGTAYNEQFF. The CDR3 DNA reads TGTGCCTGGGGGACAGCCTACAATGAGCAGTTCTTC.

The gene calls are TRBV19 and TRBJ1-1; TRBD1 matches at 11 bases. Losses at the gene ends were 7 bases for V and 7 bases for J; bases not matched to a gene: 8. CDR1 is LNHDA and CDR2 is SQIVND in the germline V gene (reference sequence). This CDR3 is 14 amino acids long. This CDR3 reads CASIPRDRGGEAFF. Here the CDR3 DNA reads TGTGCCAGTATCCCCCGGGACAGGGGGGGTGAAGCTTTCTTT.